This TCR beta chain was recorded in a study of T cells in Graves' hyperthyroidism and ophthalmopathy (dated by TCRdb to between 2018 and 2021). With regard to the full study: Peripheral blood was sampled at the time of initial diagnosis, prior to any treatment. A discovery cohort of fewer than 110 patients, roughly 45 with Graves' ophthalmopathy and approximately 60 with stable Graves' hyperthyroidism, was used to find distinguishing TCR V-J signatures. The study also compared thyroid tissue and blood T-cell repertoires from 5 to 7 Graves' hyperthyroidism patients. The paper reports TCR Vbeta CDR3 sequencing of roughly 140 peripheral blood samples: over 40 ophthalmopathy, fewer than 80 hyperthyroidism and about 17 progressor patients. After blood sampling, hyperthyroidism patients were treated with methimazole at a starting dose of 30 mg daily, and ophthalmopathy patients were treated with high-dose intravenous methylprednisolone. For training and testing, the 100 or so patients in the discovery cohort were randomly divided in a 7:3 ratio. Whether ophthalmopathy could be predicted prospectively was tested in an independent validation cohort made up of 18 to 20 hyperthyroidism patients plus 17 patients who later progressed to ophthalmopathy. General conclusions and limits of the study: During validation, the model predicted progression to ophthalmopathy a median of approximately 6 months ahead of onset, with around 65% sensitivity and 72.22% specificity. A 13 V-J signature model separated ophthalmopathy from stable hyperthyroidism, with around 90% sensitivity and around 84% specificity in cross-validation and 80%/75% in testing. Blood samples also contained most of the expanded thyroid clonotypes (frequency above 0.001), which suggests that blood repertoires may reflect thyroid immune responses. No statistical method was used to set the sample size in advance, and investigators knew the group allocation.

Details on this clonotype: Its antigen is not yet known. This sequence may be a read error, since a much larger clone differs from it by one base.

V and J are truncated by 5 bases and 2 bases respectively, leaving an intervening sequence of 13 bases. Looking up the germline V gene yields CDR1 SQVTM and CDR2 ANQGSEA. Its CDR3 holds 13 amino acids, cysteine through phenylalanine. Only the CDR3 DNA stays, 39 bases, in frame from base 1. TCR beta CDR3 regions were amplified from RNA transcripts. The TCR CDR3 was subjected to a first round of RT-PCR using the HTBI primer set and the Qiagen OneStep RT-PCR kit. A second multiplex PCR round built the libraries, followed by size selection and purification. Paired-end sequencing of the libraries was performed with 100 bp reads on an Illumina HiSeq2000. The study's processing was this. SOAPnuke was used to process the raw data, throwing out any read that contained adapters or uncalled bases, had a mean Phred below 15, or lacked an exact constant-primer or identifier match. High-quality paired reads were merged using COPE v1.2.5, and each unique nucleotide sequence was defined as a clonotype. MiTCR v1.1 was used to align clonotypes to the IMGT TRBV, TRBD and TRBJ reference segments. Only V-J combinations with frequency above 0.0001, covering about 99% of repertoires, were analysed. The TCS score was defined as F50 (clonal expansion) divided by E x V (chaos), with BLOSUM62-based TCRdist calculated between CDR3 peptides within each V-J. Welch's t-statistics and random forest reduced around 520 V-J features to under 15, which were used in a naive Bayes classifier (R e1071). TCRdb took the public reads, trimmed them with fastp at Q25, ran MiXCR for clone calling and kept in-frame beta chains. Each record represents a unique CDR3 protein, reported with the most common genes and DNA among its rows. TCRdb assigned the V and J calls; the authors' analysis was not used. Recorded for this sample are approximately 360,000 distinct CDR3 sequences; around 16% of them occurred a single time. Roughly a quarter of the sample goes to the ten largest clones.

Hyperthyroidism patients were newly diagnosed, with disease duration under 2 months, and aged 18 to 65 years. Any patient with an uncontrolled infection, another autoimmune disease, pregnancy or lactation was excluded. Diagnoses were based on clinical symptoms, serum thyroxine and TRAb, thyroid ultrasound and orbital computed tomography. Blood from progressor patients was collected at the time of first diagnosis with hyperthyroidism, before any ophthalmopathy symptoms had appeared. Ficoll-Paque density gradient centrifugation was used to isolate PBMCs from around 9.1 ml of fresh peripheral blood. Patients classed as progressors first received a Graves' hyperthyroidism diagnosis and then went on to develop ophthalmopathy during follow-up. Total RNA was extracted using Trizol reagent, and RNA quality was assessed on an Agilent 2100 Bioanalyzer.

The clonotype comes from a woman in her late teens or twenties with Graves' hyperthyroidism that later progressed to Graves' ophthalmopathy. The sequence joins TRBV29-1 to TRBJ2-7; the D call could be TRBD1 or TRBD2, with each sharing 6 bases. Source material: blood. The CDR3 region has the sequence CSVRGEAPYEQYF. The DNA sequence is TGCAGCGTTAGGGGGGAGGCCCCCTACGAGCAGTACTTC.